The 8 T cell receptor beta chains below all came from one sample that was sequenced in a study of cytomegalovirus exposure and HLA in healthy donors. PCR employed 60 Vbeta and 13 Jbeta primers. TCRdb's copy holds only in-frame clones and misses some; the assay was immunoSEQ multiplex PCR. Seen here are about 100,000 clones, over 70% observed once, and the top ten hold about 2.2%. Sequencing was done on a sample of PBMCs. Receptor source: a young man in good health and CMV-seronegative.

This chain links TRBV10-3 with TRBJ2-2; tentative D call: TRBD2 (5 bases). The V end lost 2 bases, the J end lost 5 bases, and 12 bases lay between the germline ends. CDR1 is ENHRY and CDR2 is SYGVKD in the germline V gene. The CDR3 totals 15 residues. CDR3 amino acids: CAISEREKRTGELFF. In nucleotides, the CDR3 is TGTGCCATCAGTGAGAGGGAGAAGCGGACCGGGGAGCTGTTTTTT.

V and J are TRBV9 and TRBJ2-7, with TRBD1 as a possible D gene (5 bases). Deletions cut 1 base from V and 4 bases from J, with 15 bases between. The CDR3 is 15 amino acids. CDR1 SGDLS and CDR2 YYNGEE come from the germline V gene. This chain's CDR3 is CASSVLGDRMYEQYF. In nucleotides, the CDR3 is TGTGCCAGCAGCGTATTAGGGGATAGAATGTACGAGCAGTACTTC. The variable domain in full, with the rest retrieved from reference TRBV9 and TRBJ2-7, is DSGVTQTPKHLITATGQRVTLRCSPRSGDLSVYWYQQSLDQGLQFLIQYYNGEERAKGNILERFSAQQFPDLHSELNLSSLELGDSALYFCASSVLGDRMYEQYFGPGTRLTVT.

The chain employs TRBV14 and TRBJ2-5; maybe TRBD1 (6 bases). The CDR3 length is 16 residues. Trimming removed 3 bases from V and 4 bases from J, with 18 bases in between. From germline, CDR1 is SGHDN and CDR2 FVKESK. This CDR3 is CASSQWGPASVETQYF. The DNA for the CDR3 is TGTGCCAGCAGCCAGTGGGGGCCAGCTTCGGTAGAGACCCAGTACTTC.

This chain uses TRBV5-1 with TRBJ2-3; TRBD2 aligns across 13 bases. The CDR3 contains 15 residues. V trimming: 4 bases; J trimming: 4 bases; junction bases outside the gene matches: 3. Germline CDR1 is SGHRS and CDR2 is YFSETQ. The CDR3 loop is CASSPGLAGADTQYF. The CDR3 bases are TGCGCCAGCAGCCCTGGACTAGCGGGGGCAGATACGCAGTATTTT.

This chain connects TRBV5-6 to TRBJ2-1; D gene uncertain. Germline values: CDR1 SGHDT, CDR2 YYEEEE. Trimming shortened V by 2 bases and J by 7 bases, and 7 bases separated the two germline ends. CDR3 size: 12 residues. DNA of the CDR3: TGTGCCAGCAGCTTCCTAGAGAATGAGCAGTTCTTC. This sequence encodes CASSFLENEQFF.

The rearrangement uses TRBV5-1 and TRBJ1-4, with D perhaps matching TRBD1 (6 bases). The V gene lost 4 bases and the J gene lost 0 bases, with 10 bases spanning the gap. This CDR3 has 15 residues. Germline lookup yields CDR1 SGHRS and CDR2 YFSETQ. As DNA, the CDR3 is TGCGCCAGCAGCCTACAGGGTGCAACTAATGAAAAACTGTTTTTT. This encodes CASSLQGATNEKLFF.

This sequence joins TRBV10-3 and TRBJ2-7; TRBD2 might be the D (6 bases). The germline V gene has CDR1 ENHRY and CDR2 SYGVKD. This CDR3 spans 11 amino acids. V was clipped by 4 bases and J by 6 bases, with 7 bases between them. The CDR3 nucleotides read TGTGCCATCAGTGGACTAGGCGAGCAGTACTTC. This translates into CAISGLGEQYF.

The chain recombines TRBV2 with TRBJ2-4; D gene uncertain. This CDR3 spans 17 amino acids. Trimming pared 3 bases from V and 2 bases from J, leaving 17 bases between. Germline loops: CDR1 SNHLY, CDR2 FYNNEI. The CDR3 loop is CASSDPSSDRTKNIQYF. For the CDR3, the DNA is TGTGCCAGCAGTGACCCCTCTAGTGATCGGACCAAAAACATTCAGTACTTC.